This TCR beta chain was captured by sequencing in a study of radiation and T cells in renal cell carcinoma. Time point of the sample: baseline pretreatment blood. The sample's treatment: 15 Gy SBRT to primary tumor, nephrectomy 4 weeks later. This clone was seen more than once but under ten times. This CDR3 has 15 residues. V gave up 7 bases and J gave up 2 bases, with 16 bases separating them. Germline V gives CDR1 MNHNS, CDR2 SASEGT. Method: immunoSEQ multiplex PCR; TCRdb's copy keeps in-frame clones and lacks some. The sample lists some 150,000 clones; approximately 82% were seen once. The rearrangement joins TRBV6-1 to TRBJ2-3; tentatively, D is TRBD1 (5 bases). The clonotype originates from a woman between 45 and 65 years old with renal cell carcinoma. The sample in question was blood, obtained from a patient whose treatment included radiotherapy and nephrectomy. The CDR3 loop is CASMWEQANTDTQYF. The CDR3 DNA reads TGTGCCAGCATGTGGGAACAGGCGAACACAGATACGCAGTATTTT.